These T cell receptor beta chains were read from a single sample in a study of cytomegalovirus exposure and HLA in healthy donors. Here immunoSEQ multiplex PCR was the method, and the copy in TCRdb shows in-frame clones only, minus some. The table shows under 200,000 clones, with approximately 88% occurring only once. The sample comprised PBMCs. The receptors derive from a woman aged 25 to 39 in good health and CMV-seronegative. CDR3s include the opening cysteine and the closing phenylalanine or tryptophan. Fields, in order: clone size, D gene, J gene, CDR3 length, V gene, CDR3 DNA, CDR3 protein. A D gene is named only where the DNA matches it firmly. Size tells how often a clone was seen (once, few, many) or the class of an expanded clone, and some rows leave it out.

clone size: NA
D gene: TRBD1
J gene: TRBJ2-5
CDR3 length: 16
V gene: TRBV6-1
CDR3 DNA: TGTGCCAGCAGTGATGGGACAGGGGTATTCAAAGAGACCCAGTACTTC
CDR3 protein: CASSDGTGVFKETQYF

clone size: few
D gene: NA
J gene: TRBJ2-7
CDR3 length: 14
V gene: TRBV11-2
CDR3 DNA: TGTGCCAGCAGCCAACCCTCTAGCTATAACGAGCAGTACTTC
CDR3 protein: CASSQPSSYNEQYF

clone size: NA
D gene: NA
J gene: TRBJ2-5
CDR3 length: 11
V gene: TRBV2
CDR3 DNA: TGTGCCAAAGGGGGCCAAGAGACCCAGTACTTC
CDR3 protein: CAKGGQETQYF

clone size: once
D gene: NA
J gene: TRBJ2-5
CDR3 length: 14
V gene: TRBV7-2
CDR3 DNA: TGTGCCAGCAGCATTGGACTGGCTTGGGAGACCCAGTACTTC
CDR3 protein: CASSIGLAWETQYF

clone size: NA
D gene: TRBD1
J gene: TRBJ2-5
CDR3 length: 15
V gene: TRBV18
CDR3 DNA: TGTGCCAGCTCACCAGAGGACAGGGCTGATGAGACCCAGTACTTC
CDR3 protein: CASSPEDRADETQYF

clone size: few
D gene: NA
J gene: TRBJ1-1
CDR3 length: 13
V gene: TRBV2
CDR3 DNA: TGTGCCAGCAGTAAGGGACAGAACACTGAAGCTTTCTTT
CDR3 protein: CASSKGQNTEAFF

clone size: NA
D gene: TRBD1
J gene: TRBJ1-5
CDR3 length: 16
V gene: TRBV7-9
CDR3 DNA: TGTTCCAGCAGCTCTGGACAGGGAATCTACAATCAGCCCCAGCATTTT
CDR3 protein: CSSSSGQGIYNQPQHF

clone size: many
D gene: TRBD1
J gene: TRBJ1-1
CDR3 length: 14
V gene: TRBV12-5
CDR3 DNA: TGTGCTAGTGCTACCGACAGGGGGTGGACTGAAGCTTTCTTT
CDR3 protein: CASATDRGWTEAFF

clone size: NA
D gene: TRBD1
J gene: TRBJ2-7
CDR3 length: 13
V gene: TRBV10-1
CDR3 DNA: TGCGCCAGCAGTCTAATCGGGACAGGCGAGCAGTACTTC
CDR3 protein: CASSLIGTGEQYF

clone size: NA
D gene: NA
J gene: TRBJ2-1
CDR3 length: 15
V gene: TRBV7-9
CDR3 DNA: TGTGCCAGCAGCGCCCAGACAGTCTCCTACAATGAGCAGTTCTTC
CDR3 protein: CASSAQTVSYNEQFF

clone size: NA
D gene: TRBD1
J gene: TRBJ1-5
CDR3 length: 14
V gene: TRBV10-3
CDR3 DNA: TGTGCCATCAGTAGGGACAGCTATAATCAGCCCCAGCATTTT
CDR3 protein: CAISRDSYNQPQHF

clone size: NA
D gene: TRBD2
J gene: TRBJ2-2
CDR3 length: 16
V gene: TRBV2
CDR3 DNA: TGTGCCAGCAGAGCCACTAGCGGGGGCGGGACCGGGGAGCTGTTTTTT
CDR3 protein: CASRATSGGGTGELFF

clone size: few
D gene: NA
J gene: TRBJ1-5
CDR3 length: 13
V gene: TRBV6-1
CDR3 DNA: TGTGCCAGCAGTGAAGGGGCGGGGAAGCCCCAGCATTTT
CDR3 protein: CASSEGAGKPQHF

clone size: NA
D gene: TRBD1
J gene: TRBJ2-7
CDR3 length: 14
V gene: TRBV27
CDR3 DNA: TGTGCCAGCAGTTTAGGGCAGGGGGTAAGGGAGCAGTACTTC
CDR3 protein: CASSLGQGVREQYF

clone size: NA
D gene: NA
J gene: TRBJ1-1
CDR3 length: 13
V gene: TRBV19
CDR3 DNA: TGTGCCAGTAGCACCAGCGTAAACACTGAAGCTTTCTTT
CDR3 protein: CASSTSVNTEAFF

clone size: NA
D gene: NA
J gene: TRBJ2-5
CDR3 length: 13
V gene: TRBV10-3
CDR3 DNA: TGTGCCATCAGTGGCGGGGCCCAAGAGACCCAGTACTTC
CDR3 protein: CAISGGAQETQYF

clone size: NA
D gene: NA
J gene: TRBJ2-1
CDR3 length: 16
V gene: TRBV11-3
CDR3 DNA: TGTGCCAGCAGCATAGGAGCTCTGCCAGGCTCAGGTGAGCAGTTCTTC
CDR3 protein: CASSIGALPGSGEQFF

clone size: few
D gene: NA
J gene: TRBJ1-2
CDR3 length: 10
V gene: TRBV5-3
CDR3 DNA: TGTGCCAGAAGCCGGGGGGGCTACACCTTC
CDR3 protein: CARSRGGYTF

clone size: NA
D gene: NA
J gene: TRBJ1-5
CDR3 length: 13
V gene: TRBV30
CDR3 DNA: TGTGCCTGGAGTTTTGTGGAGAATCAGCCCCAGCATTTT
CDR3 protein: CAWSFVENQPQHF

clone size: once
D gene: NA
J gene: TRBJ2-5
CDR3 length: 14
V gene: TRBV30
CDR3 DNA: TGTGCCTGGAGCAGTGGGGGGTATATAGAGACCCAGTACTTC
CDR3 protein: CAWSSGGYIETQYF

clone size: few
D gene: NA
J gene: TRBJ2-1
CDR3 length: 17
V gene: TRBV5-1
CDR3 DNA: TGCGCCAGCAGCTTGGTTCCCCCGAGCGGCTCCTACAATGAGCAGTTCTTC
CDR3 protein: CASSLVPPSGSYNEQFF

clone size: NA
D gene: NA
J gene: TRBJ1-4
CDR3 length: 14
V gene: TRBV6-1
CDR3 DNA: TGTGCCAGCACCCCGGGAGGGGCATTTGAAAAACTGTTTTTT
CDR3 protein: CASTPGGAFEKLFF

clone size: NA
D gene: TRBD2
J gene: TRBJ2-3
CDR3 length: 15
V gene: TRBV19
CDR3 DNA: TGTGCCAGTAGTAAGGGACTAGCGGGAGCAGATACGCAGTATTTT
CDR3 protein: CASSKGLAGADTQYF

clone size: NA
D gene: NA
J gene: TRBJ2-2
CDR3 length: 15
V gene: TRBV7-9
CDR3 DNA: TGTGCCAGCTCCCAAGGAAGGACTCTGACCGGGGAGCTGTTTTTT
CDR3 protein: CASSQGRTLTGELFF

clone size: NA
D gene: NA
J gene: TRBJ2-3
CDR3 length: 16
V gene: TRBV28
CDR3 DNA: TGTGCCAGCAGGGGCGATTTCGGGAGCTCGACGGCTACGCAGTATTTT
CDR3 protein: CASRGDFGSSTATQYF

clone size: NA
D gene: TRBD1
J gene: TRBJ1-3
CDR3 length: 18
V gene: TRBV19
CDR3 DNA: TGTGCCAGTACTGAGGGGACAGGACGACGACTGCCTGGAAACACCATATATTTT
CDR3 protein: CASTEGTGRRLPGNTIYF

clone size: NA
D gene: NA
J gene: TRBJ1-5
CDR3 length: 16
V gene: TRBV7-2
CDR3 DNA: TGTGCCAGCAGCTTAGGCTTGAACAGGGGCAATCAGCCCCAGCATTTT
CDR3 protein: CASSLGLNRGNQPQHF

clone size: few
D gene: NA
J gene: TRBJ1-4
CDR3 length: 16
V gene: TRBV5-1
CDR3 DNA: TGCGCCAGCAGCTTGGGGGACACTCTCCTTAATGAAAAACTGTTTTTT
CDR3 protein: CASSLGDTLLNEKLFF

clone size: NA
D gene: NA
J gene: TRBJ1-2
CDR3 length: 11
V gene: TRBV20-1
CDR3 DNA: TGCAGTGCTAGAGGGGCACAAGGCTACACCTTC
CDR3 protein: CSARGAQGYTF

clone size: NA
D gene: TRBD1
J gene: TRBJ2-1
CDR3 length: 15
V gene: TRBV16
CDR3 DNA: TGTGCCAGCAGCCAATTACAGGGGCCCGACAATGAGCAGTTCTTC
CDR3 protein: CASSQLQGPDNEQFF

clone size: NA
D gene: NA
J gene: TRBJ1-5
CDR3 length: 12
V gene: TRBV2
CDR3 DNA: TGTGCCAGCGCGGGGCTGAATCAGCCCCAGCATTTT
CDR3 protein: CASAGLNQPQHF

clone size: NA
D gene: NA
J gene: TRBJ2-5
CDR3 length: 18
V gene: TRBV7-8
CDR3 DNA: TGTGCCAGCAGCTTAGTTTTGCTGGCGCTAGCGAGAAAAGAGACCCAGTACTTC
CDR3 protein: CASSLVLLALARKETQYF